The following is a TCR beta chain sequence with its context. Germline CDR1 SEHNR, CDR2 FQNEAQ (reference sequence). J was trimmed by 4 bases and V by 1 base; bases with no gene match: 4. The CDR3 extends over 15 amino acids. The sample is drawn from a study of blood T cell repertoires in COVID-19. Looking at the study overall: There were acute and convalescent COVID-19 samples, and they came from the United States, Italy and Spain.

In the original processing: Reference gene primer amplification gave estimated nucleated cell counts. The method was immunoSEQ multiplex PCR; TCRdb's version includes in-frame clones alone and lacks a portion of them. The DNA was the basis for D and trimming; V, J and clone size are from that table. The data contain about 64,000 clones, more than 80% of them singletons. The chain has TRBV7-9 and TRBJ2-1; 7 bases are a match to TRBD1. The clonotype originates from a woman aged 80 or over with active COVID-19. Input material: peripheral blood. The CDR3: CASSLESGGYNEQFF. Written as DNA, the CDR3 is TGTGCCAGCAGCTTAGAGTCAGGGGGATACAATGAGCAGTTCTTC.